This TCR beta chain was captured by sequencing in a study of cytomegalovirus exposure and HLA in healthy donors (dated by TCRdb to between 2016 and 2019). Concerning the study at large: An earlier analysis of several hundred of the donors reported 276 Gb of sequence data and 95 million to 130 million unique TCR beta sequences obtained from about 180 million T cells. Rather than using new phenotypic data, the later analysis identified candidate immune exposures from TCR beta sequences and from how often those sequences occurred across donors. A later analysis re-examined previously published TCR beta repertoires from roughly 650 donors and added high-resolution HLA genotyping to investigate patterns of TCR occurrence. Typing coverage varied by locus: roughly 620-630 donors for A, B, C, DRB1 and DQB1; 522 for DQA1; 600 to 610 for DPA1; roughly 450 for DPB1. Of the roughly 400 genotyped donors, roughly 76% were placed in the genetic ancestry cluster associated with self-reported Caucasian donors. All discovery cohort repertoires had been generated using a single sequencing platform. Class I and class II HLA loci were covered by the typing at four-digit resolution. In a later genetic analysis, genome-wide SNP genotypes for about three fifths of the roughly 670 donors were used, and that subset was treated as a discovery cohort. The study used immunosequencing to profile the T cell repertoires of hundreds of subjects and linked those repertoires to cytomegalovirus serostatus. The study combined high-throughput TCR immunosequencing, statistical association of individual TCRs with disease status, and machine learning to predict cytomegalovirus infection status. An earlier analysis of several hundred of the donors applied high-throughput TCR beta sequencing to assess whether each TCR beta V gene segment acted as functional or pseudogenic. On average, around 200,000 unique TCR beta nucleotide sequences were sequenced per donor among 398 genotyped donors of the cohort, with roughly 20% of those sequences being non-productive. An early release that covered roughly 600 HLA-typed donors contained about 290 gigabases of sequencing data and tens of millions of unique TCR sequences. The study was designed to test whether signatures of past pathogen exposure could be identified by cataloging public T cell receptors. Besides the first cohort of under 700 subjects, a separate validation cohort made up of around 120 different subjects was used. Roughly five DR-DQ haplotypes were handled as single units for association and clustering because linkage in the cohort was strong. Donor age, sex, ethnicity and CMV serostatus were compiled alongside the repertoire data. General study outcomes and caveats: A cluster of highly shared sequence variants was judged likely to be a technical artifact of the sequencing pipeline. It was suggested by the authors that the approach could potentially be generalized to other disease states and immunological phenotypes. Compared with the approximately 600-donor mean, donors in an Asian-associated ancestry cluster had fewer N-insertions in productive TCRs, according to a later genetic analysis. While some public TCRs were present in many individuals, most TCR sequences turned up only very rarely across donors. At a false discovery rate of 0.05, a later analysis linked some 17,000 TCR beta sequences to specific HLA alleles. Because counts were too low, under 20 rarely observed V segments, including chromosome 9 orphons, were left out of the earlier analysis of about 500 of the donors. Most CMV-associated TCR beta chains appeared to be HLA-restricted in a later analysis, and the HLA associations seemed to be driven largely by CMV exposure. HLA typing was unavailable for some donors at each locus, so association tests used only the typed subset. The 87-base-pair reads could not distinguish some IMGT-functional V segments, including TRBV6-2 and TRBV6-3, so those segments were excluded. According to a later analysis, TCR association rates differed among HLA loci, with DRB1 alleles showing the most associated TCRs and HLA-C alleles showing the fewest. For the cohort, immune exposure information was limited to CMV serostatus. The classifier was reported to diagnose cytomegalovirus status with high specificity and sensitivity in both the original cohort and the validation cohort. In vitro tests confirmed that a few of the cytomegalovirus-associated TCR beta chains recognize cytomegalovirus antigens. Only TCR beta chains were sequenced in this cohort, and the absence of alpha or paired-chain data limited detectable features. Linkage disequilibrium might explain the correlated functional status among segregating V segments, but an unknown experimental factor could not be ruled out. V-gene and J-gene trimming of TCR beta chains was associated with a missense DCLRE1C variant in a later genetic analysis, and the association was replicated in an independent cohort. A further reported finding was that TCR beta sequences accurately predicted the HLA-A and HLA-B alleles for most subjects in the first cohort. Presence/absence analyses assumed roughly uniform sequencing depth across donors, an assumption that may not hold. In an earlier analysis of 587 of the donors, most TCR beta V segments appeared in productive rearrangements about 87% or about 30% of the time, broadly matching IMGT annotations. A later analysis reported that several top co-occurrence clusters appeared linked to parvovirus B19, influenza, CMV and Epstein-Barr virus. In a later analysis, HLA-associated TCR beta chains were found to be more clonally expanded and to have lower generation probabilities than equally common non-associated chains. The study gave a list of some 150 TCR beta chains associated with cytomegalovirus. Assigning TCR associations to individual alleles was difficult when HLA alleles, especially DR and DQ, strongly co-occurred.

The library came from the immunoSEQ multiplex PCR assay. A mixture of 60 forward primers for TCR Vbeta segments and 13 reverse primers for TCR Jbeta segments was used in the multiplex PCR. A multiplex PCR assay on genomic DNA amplified the CDR3 region of rearranged TCR beta genes. The Illumina HiSeq System was used to sequence the amplified TCR beta libraries as 87-base-pair reads. The authors' analysis ran thus. A later analysis counted approximately 74 million unique TCR beta chains across the 640 or so repertoires, and some 12 million of these chains were shared by at least two donors. To remove PCR and sequencing errors, raw reads were error-corrected and collapsed into unique sequences using a nearest-neighbor algorithm that merged closely related sequences. Alignment of CDR3 sequences to IMGT reference sequences was used to assign V, D and J gene segments. For a sequence to be retained, a match of at least six nucleotides was required to both a V gene segment and a J gene segment. Rearrangements were classified as productive when the CDR3 lacked stop codons and remained in frame with V and J, and all other rearrangements were classified as non-productive. CDR3 was defined by IMGT convention, running from the second conserved V-encoded cysteine to the conserved J-encoded phenylalanine. Sequences without an unambiguous match to a single V gene segment were excluded from the earlier analysis of a few hundred of the donors. In an earlier analysis of 587 of the donors, V segments were called functional above 56.7% productive rearrangements and were called segregating when the between-donor standard deviation exceeded 5%. To diagnose cytomegalovirus status from the catalog of TCR beta chain sequences, a statistical classification framework was built. V and J gene assignment, in a later analysis, came from comparing TCR nucleotide sequences with IMGT/GENE-DB human TR gene sequences. In a later analysis, CDR3 sequences and most-parsimonious VDJ recombination scenarios were assigned using the TCRdist pipeline. In a later analysis, each TCR beta chain was defined by its CDR3 amino acid sequence together with its V-gene family, and reads without a unique V-gene family were excluded. In a later analysis, several hundred highly shared, low-generation-probability nucleotide sequences were removed to address suspected cross-contamination and a sequencing artifact. In a later analysis, a clonal expansion index for each public chain was calculated from normalized within-repertoire ranks of inferred template counts. A later analysis computed generation probabilities with a VDJ recombination model fitted to out-of-frame rearrangements, and checked the results against IGoR. In a later analysis, hypergeometric tests were used to score TCR-TCR, TCR-HLA and TCR-CMV co-occurrence, with a repertoire-size bias correction applied to TCR pairs. In a later analysis, false discovery rates were estimated by permuting HLA or CMV assignments 20 times. In a later analysis, co-occurring TCRs were grouped with DBSCAN, and TCRdist sequence similarity was added when clustering was performed within HLA-allele-positive subsets. For co-occurrence clustering, repertoires with fewer than 30,000 or more than 120,000 public chains were excluded, along with roughly five repertoires with anomalous nucleotide sharing. Drawn from immuneACCESS, this table holds only the in-frame rearrangements with V and J called that TCRdb kept. Clones are partly lost; checked studies trace under half to an unresolved V gene and leave the rest unexplained. Clone size and V and J calls were adopted from that table, with D and trimming inferred from the DNA. This sample holds about 94,000 clones; over 65% were observed only once. The ten largest clones capture around 0.74% of the sample.

The cohort comprised some 700 healthy bone marrow donors. At the time of sampling, all cohort members were nominally healthy, though unrecorded immune exposures were likely present. The donor was CMV seronegative and belonged to the group of roughly 330 seronegative cohort members. A peripheral blood sample was collected from each donor, and TCR beta sequencing was performed on peripheral blood mononuclear cells. The Qiagen DNeasy Blood Extraction Kit was used to extract genomic DNA from the blood cell samples. This clone appeared once. The clone's antigen remains unknown. No qualities accompany the bases; no much larger clone lies one base away. From the cysteine through the phenylalanine, the CDR3 covers 13 amino acids. Only the CDR3 portion is preserved as DNA: 39 bases, with reading frame beginning at the first base. The trim is 5 bases for V and 3 bases for J, with a gap of 7 bases between the germline ends. The germline V gene (reference sequence) provides CDR1 MNHEY and CDR2 SMNVEV.

The receptor chain draws on TRBV27 and TRBJ2-2; the D gene is perhaps TRBD1, on 6 matching bases. The sequenced material came from PBMCs. This TCR came from a woman aged 55-69 years in good health and CMV-seronegative. The CDR3 region has the sequence CASSNRDTGELFF. The nucleotide sequence is given as TGTGCCAGCAGTAACAGGGACACCGGGGAGCTGTTTTTT.